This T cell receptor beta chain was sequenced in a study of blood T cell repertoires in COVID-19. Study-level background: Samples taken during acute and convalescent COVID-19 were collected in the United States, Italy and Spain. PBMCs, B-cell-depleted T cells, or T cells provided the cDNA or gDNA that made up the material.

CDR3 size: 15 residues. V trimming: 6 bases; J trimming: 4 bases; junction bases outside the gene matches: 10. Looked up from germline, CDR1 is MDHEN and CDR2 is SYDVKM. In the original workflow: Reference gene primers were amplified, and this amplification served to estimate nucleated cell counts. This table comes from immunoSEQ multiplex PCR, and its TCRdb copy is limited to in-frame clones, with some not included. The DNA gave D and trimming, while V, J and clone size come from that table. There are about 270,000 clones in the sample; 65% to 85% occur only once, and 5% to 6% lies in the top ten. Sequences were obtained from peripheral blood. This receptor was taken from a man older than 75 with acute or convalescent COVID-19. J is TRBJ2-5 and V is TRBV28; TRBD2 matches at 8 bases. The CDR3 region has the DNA TGTGCCAGCAGCCCACTAGGACTAGCAGTAGAGACCCAGTACTTC. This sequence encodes CASSPLGLAVETQYF.